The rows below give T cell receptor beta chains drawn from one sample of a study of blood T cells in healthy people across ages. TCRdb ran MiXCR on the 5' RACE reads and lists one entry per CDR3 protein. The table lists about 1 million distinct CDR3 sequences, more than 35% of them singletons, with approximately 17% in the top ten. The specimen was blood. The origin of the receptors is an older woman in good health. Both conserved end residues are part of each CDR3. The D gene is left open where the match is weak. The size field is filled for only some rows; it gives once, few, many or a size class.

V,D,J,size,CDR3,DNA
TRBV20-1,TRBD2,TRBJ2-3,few,CSASEWASGGSDTQYF,TGCAGTGCTAGCGAATGGGCTAGCGGGGGTTCAGATACGCAGTATTTT
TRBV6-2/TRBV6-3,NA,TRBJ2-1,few,CASSYGGRGQFF,TGTGCCAGCAGTTACGGGGGGCGCGGGCAGTTCTTC
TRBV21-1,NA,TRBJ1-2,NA,CANSGELVKGYTF,TGTGCCAACTCGGGGGAACTGGTCAAGGGCTACACCTTC
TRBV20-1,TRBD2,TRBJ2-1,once,CSALGLAGVNYNEQFF,TGCAGTGCCTTGGGACTAGCGGGAGTGAACTACAATGAGCAGTTCTTC
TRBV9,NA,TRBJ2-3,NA,CASGPQGGARTDTQYF,TGTGCCAGCGGCCCACAGGGGGGGGCCCGCACAGATACGCAGTATTTT
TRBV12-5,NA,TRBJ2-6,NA,CASQQGTAFAGANVLTF,TGTGCTAGCCAACAGGGTACGGCTTTCGCTGGGGCCAACGTCCTGACTTTC
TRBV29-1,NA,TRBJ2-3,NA,CSVNGQYTDTQYF,TGCAGCGTTAATGGACAGTATACAGATACGCAGTATTTT
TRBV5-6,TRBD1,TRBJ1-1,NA,CASSADFVRDRANTVAFF,TGTGCCAGCAGCGCCGATTTCGTCAGGGACAGGGCAAACACTGTAGCTTTCTTT
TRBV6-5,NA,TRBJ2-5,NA,CASSYSITVSLRSETQYF,TGTGCCAGCAGTTACTCGATTACCGTGAGCCTCCGCTCAGAGACCCAGTACTTC
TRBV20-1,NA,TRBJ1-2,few,CSARLFRAGDYGYTF,TGCAGTGCTAGGTTATTTAGGGCAGGGGACTATGGCTACACCTTC
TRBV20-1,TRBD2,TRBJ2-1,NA,CSARVLRGSRYNEQFF,TGCAGTGCTAGAGTCTTGCGGGGGTCCCGTTACAATGAGCAGTTCTTC
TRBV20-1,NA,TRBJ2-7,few,CSARDHRTYEQYF,TGCAGTGCTAGAGATCACCGGACCTACGAGCAGTACTTC
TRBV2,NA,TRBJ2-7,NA,CASAGQNYEQYF,TGTGCCAGCGCTGGACAGAACTACGAGCAGTACTTC
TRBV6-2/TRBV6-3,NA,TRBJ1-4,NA,CASTQRGEKLFF,TGTGCCAGTACTCAGCGCGGCGAAAAACTGTTTTTT
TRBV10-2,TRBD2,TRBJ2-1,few,CASSRLAAYNEQFF,TGTGCCAGCAGTCGACTAGCGGCCTACAATGAGCAGTTCTTC
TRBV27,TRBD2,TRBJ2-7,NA,CASSFLFSGRSEQYF,TGTGCCAGCAGTTTCTTGTTTAGCGGGAGGAGTGAGCAGTACTTC
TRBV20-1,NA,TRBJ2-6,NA,CSARQESGANVLTF,TGCAGTGCTAGACAGGAGTCTGGGGCCAACGTCCTGACTTTC
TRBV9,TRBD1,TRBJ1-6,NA,CASSSTGTGYSPLHF,TGTGCCAGCAGTTCCACCGGGACAGGGTATTCACCCCTCCACTTT
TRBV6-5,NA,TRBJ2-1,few,CASSYFKGGEQFF,TGTGCCAGCAGTTACTTCAAAGGTGGTGAGCAGTTCTTC
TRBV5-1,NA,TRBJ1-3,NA,CASSRDRTGNTIYF,TGCGCCAGCAGCCGAGACAGGACTGGAAACACCATATATTTT
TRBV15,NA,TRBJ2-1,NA,CATSRGGGSYNEQFF,TGTGCCACCAGCAGAGGAGGAGGCTCCTACAATGAGCAGTTCTTC
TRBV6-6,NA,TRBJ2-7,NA,CASSPQGRTYEQYF,TGTGCCAGCAGTCCACAGGGACGTACCTACGAGCAGTACTTC
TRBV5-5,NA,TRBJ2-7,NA,CASSSRPQLLYEQYF,TGTGCCAGCAGCTCCAGGCCCCAGCTTCTCTACGAGCAGTACTTC
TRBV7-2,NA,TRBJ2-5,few,CASSRIQGEGRTQYF,TGTGCCAGCAGCCGAATACAGGGAGAGGGGCGGACCCAGTACTTC
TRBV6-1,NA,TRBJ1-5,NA,CASIRGGGQPQHF,TGTGCCAGCATCAGAGGAGGAGGTCAGCCCCAGCATTTT
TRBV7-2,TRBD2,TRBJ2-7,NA,CASSSSSGLGRKYF,TGTGCCAGCAGCTCCTCTAGCGGGCTGGGGAGGAAGTACTTC
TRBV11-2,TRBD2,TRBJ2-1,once,CASSLVRGGRYNEQFF,TGTGCCAGCAGCTTAGTCCGCGGCGGGAGGTACAATGAGCAGTTCTTC
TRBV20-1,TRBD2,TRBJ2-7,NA,CSAPAPLAGVSYEQYF,TGCAGTGCCCCAGCTCCTCTAGCGGGAGTTTCCTACGAGCAGTACTTC
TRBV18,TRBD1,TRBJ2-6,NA,CASSPSRTGTGANVLTF,TGTGCCAGCTCACCTTCCAGGACAGGGACTGGGGCCAACGTCCTGACTTTC
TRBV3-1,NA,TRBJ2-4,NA,CASSQDPGINIQYF,TGTGCCAGCAGCCAAGATCCGGGAATAAACATTCAGTACTTC
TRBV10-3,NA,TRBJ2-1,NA,CAISEPARSYNEQFF,TGTGCCATCAGTGAGCCAGCGCGTTCCTACAATGAGCAGTTCTTC
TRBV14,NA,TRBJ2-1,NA,CASRKRGDSYNEQFF,TGTGCCAGCAGGAAAAGGGGGGACAGCTACAATGAGCAGTTCTTC
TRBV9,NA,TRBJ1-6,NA,CASREEQGGRNSPLHF,TGTGCCAGCAGAGAGGAACAGGGCGGTAGGAATTCACCCCTCCACTTT
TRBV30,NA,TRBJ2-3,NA,CARSPPAGRTDTQYF,TGTGCCCGTAGTCCCCCGGCGGGAAGGACAGATACGCAGTATTTT
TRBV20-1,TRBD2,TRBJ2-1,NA,CSASGLAGLNEQFF,TGCAGTGCTAGTGGACTAGCGGGACTCAATGAGCAGTTCTTC
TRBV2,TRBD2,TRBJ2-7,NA,CASSETSGRYEQYF,TGTGCCAGCAGTGAGACTAGCGGGAGGTACGAGCAGTACTTC
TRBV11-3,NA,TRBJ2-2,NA,CASSLSLMRGANTGELFF,TGTGCCAGCAGCCTTTCCCTCATGAGAGGCGCGAACACCGGGGAGCTGTTTTTT
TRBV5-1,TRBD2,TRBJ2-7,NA,CASSFGSLMTSGREQYF,TGCGCCAGCAGCTTCGGGTCGCTTATGACTAGCGGGAGGGAGCAGTACTTC
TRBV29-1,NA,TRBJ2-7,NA,CSVEWAERGFEQYF,TGCAGCGTTGAATGGGCCGAGAGGGGGTTCGAGCAGTACTTC
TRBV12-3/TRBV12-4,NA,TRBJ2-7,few,CASSASRWHEQYF,TGTGCCAGCAGTGCCTCCAGGTGGCACGAGCAGTACTTC
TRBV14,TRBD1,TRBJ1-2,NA,CASSQTTRHVRGKPLWYGYTF,TGTGCCAGCAGCCAGACCACGCGGCACGTCAGGGGGAAACCTCTATGGTATGGCTACACCTTC
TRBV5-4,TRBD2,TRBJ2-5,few,CASSGGDYPASETQYF,TGTGCCAGCAGCGGCGGGGACTACCCGGCCTCAGAGACCCAGTACTTC